The present T cell receptor beta chain was sequenced within a study of glioma-infiltrating T cells. Findings of the study overall: Non-neoplastic patients had below-expected tissue-blood divergence, while all gliomas exceeded expectation.

For this clonotype: The antigen is not known.

V gave up 5 bases and J gave up 3 bases, with 18 bases separating them. The CDR3 runs 16 residues. The germline V gene encodes CDR1 SEHNR and CDR2 FQNEAQ (reference sequence). Amplification of TCR alpha and beta CDR3 regions from RNA used iRepertoire nested multiplex PCR. One-step reverse transcription and amplification started from approximately 100-400 ng of tissue mRNA or PBMC total RNA. TCRdb fed the multiplex PCR reads into MiXCR, producing one record per CDR3 protein. This table has approximately 18,000 distinct CDR3 sequences, 58% appearing once. This chain links TRBV7-9 with TRBJ2-3; tentatively, D is TRBD1 or TRBD2 (6 bases each). The origin of this receptor is a human donor with low-grade glioma or glioblastoma, undergoing nonglioma brain surgery, or in good health (not recorded which). The sample comprised glioma tissue, nonneoplastic brain tissue, or PBMCs (not recorded which). The chain's CDR3 is CASSPVRGPRTDTQYF. DNA of the CDR3: TGTGCCAGCAGCCCCGTCCGGGGGCCCCGTACAGATACGCAGTATTTT.